What follows are 7 T cell receptor beta chains derived from one specimen sequenced in a study of cytomegalovirus exposure and HLA in healthy donors. 13 Jbeta primers and 60 Vbeta primers were used for the PCR. Clones were sequenced by immunoSEQ multiplex PCR, and TCRdb holds only the in-frame ones, with some missing. The profile shows tens of thousands of clones, approximately 57% of them singletons. The sequenced sample was PBMCs. These receptors were collected from a woman aged 25 to 39 in good health and CMV-seronegative.

This clone was seen only a few times. V and J are TRBV10-3 and TRBJ1-5, with 8 bases identical to TRBD1. The CDR3 covers 14 residues. Germline assignment: CDR1 ENHRY and CDR2 SYGVKD. V was pared by 2 bases and J by 4 bases, with 1 base of the junction left unmatched. In nucleotides, the CDR3 is TGTGCCATCAGTGAGAGGACAGGGAATCAGCCCCAGCATTTT. Translated, it gives CAISERTGNQPQHF.

This clone was found a few times. The V and J genes are TRBV5-5 and TRBJ1-5; no firm D call. CDR1 SGHKS and CDR2 YYEKEE come from the germline V gene (reference sequence). Trimming shortened V by 0 bases and J by 3 bases, and 10 bases separated the two germline ends. This CDR3 region has 15 residues. The DNA for the CDR3 is TGTGCCAGCAGCTTGGTTCCGGGTAACAATCAGCCCCAGCATTTT. This translates into CASSLVPGNNQPQHF.

CDR3 coding DNA: TGTGCCAGCAGTTTCCGCGGGGTCTCCTACGAGCAGTACTTC. This sequence encodes CASSFRGVSYEQYF. V gene TRBV28 combines with J gene TRBJ2-5, with TRBD2 as a possible D gene (6 bases). The last part of the DNA fits TRBJ2-7 better; the J call may be wrong. In germline, CDR1 is MDHEN, CDR2 SYDVKM. The CDR3 has 14 amino acids.

The chain has TRBV2 and TRBJ1-1; D remains ambiguous. V shed 5 bases and J shed 2 bases, with 9 bases lying between them. Germline V gene sequence: CDR1 SNHLY, CDR2 FYNNEI. The CDR3 runs 13 residues. The CDR3 loop is CASSTFLNTEAFF. The CDR3 DNA reads TGTGCCAGCAGTACTTTTTTAAACACTGAAGCTTTCTTT.

The chain carries TRBV25-1 and TRBJ1-2; 11 nucleotides match TRBD1. The CDR3 length is 15 residues. Germline loops: CDR1 MGHDK, CDR2 SYGVNS. Trimming cost V 0 bases and J 6 bases; bases outside gene matches: 3. CDR3 residues: CASSEYSGQGDGYTF. In nucleotides, the CDR3 is TGTGCCAGCAGTGAATACTCGGGACAGGGGGATGGCTACACCTTC.

The chain is built from TRBV27 and TRBJ2-1; 12 bases map to TRBD2. The V gene end was trimmed by 4 bases and the J gene end by 2 bases; junction bases not matched to a gene: 3. CDR3 length: 16 amino acids. Per germline, CDR1 MNHEY and CDR2 SMNVEV (reference sequence). CDR3 sequence: CASSSTSGGPYNEQFF. The CDR3 coding sequence is TGTGCCAGCAGTTCGACTAGCGGGGGTCCCTACAATGAGCAGTTCTTC.

V and J are TRBV10-3 and TRBJ2-1, with D tentatively TRBD1 (5 bases). CDR1 and CDR2 from the germline V gene are ENHRY and SYGVKD. There are 12 residues in the CDR3. V gave up 9 bases and J gave up 3 bases, with 9 bases separating them. The CDR3 sequence: CAIQGHYNEQFF. CDR3 DNA: TGTGCCATTCAGGGTCACTACAATGAGCAGTTCTTC.